This TCR beta chain was profiled in a study of beta chain features in type 1 diabetes. Study results and limitations: Lower insertion and higher deletion counts appeared at VDJ junctions in type 1 diabetes patients. Naive, central memory and Treg TCRB repertoires appeared more alike in patients than in healthy donors. People with Type 1 diabetes carried modestly yet significantly shorter TCRB CDR3s in all four CD4+ subsets.

This clone has a handful of counts. Its antigen is unidentified. This CDR3 spans 13 amino acids. Germline lookup yields CDR1 SGHDN and CDR2 FVKESK. Trimming took 2 bases from V and 1 from J, leaving 3 bases between them. Each population that was sorted was more than 98% pure. The authors reverse transcribed all of the isolated RNA, so sequencing captured expressed TCRB transcripts. Produced via immunoSEQ multiplex PCR; TCRdb's table is partial and in-frame only. The sample yields about 400,000 clones, 10% to 15% seen once. This clonotype was sampled from a woman between 18 and 30 years old with type 1 diabetes. V is TRBV14 and J is TRBJ1-5, with unresolved D. The material sequenced was naive CD4+ T cells from blood. CDR3 sequence: CASSQTSNQPQHF. DNA for the CDR3: TGTGCCAGCAGCCAAACAAGCAATCAGCCCCAGCATTTT.